A selection of T cell receptor beta chains follows, all from one sample in a study of CXCR4 blockade with PD-1 therapy in pancreatic cancer. The table came from immunoSEQ multiplex PCR; TCRdb's copy has only in-frame clones and leaves some out. The sample includes about 5,900 clones, 35% to 40% seen only once; the top ten take 13%. The sample taken for sequencing was tumor tissue. These receptors were obtained from a human donor with pancreatic ductal adenocarcinoma. The CDR3 runs from the conserved cysteine through the conserved F or W. Each record gives: CDR3 length, V gene, J gene, D gene, clone size, CDR3 DNA, CDR3 protein. A D gene is named only where the DNA matches it firmly. Size tells how often a clone was seen (once, few, many) or the class of an expanded clone, and some rows leave it out.

CDR3 length: 13
V gene: TRBV6-8
J gene: TRBJ2-7
D gene: TRBD2
clone size: NA
CDR3 DNA: TGTGCCAGCAAAGCGGGAAGCTCCTACGAGCAGTACTTC
CDR3 protein: CASKAGSSYEQYF

CDR3 length: 15
V gene: TRBV12-5
J gene: TRBJ1-2
D gene: NA
clone size: few
CDR3 DNA: TGTGCCAGCAACCTTGCGGCAGCACGACGGCATGGCTACACCTTC
CDR3 protein: CASNLAAARRHGYTF

CDR3 length: 15
V gene: TRBV5-1
J gene: TRBJ2-2
D gene: NA
clone size: once
CDR3 DNA: TGCGCCAGCAGCCGTGACAGGTATAACACCGGGGAGCTGTTTTTT
CDR3 protein: CASSRDRYNTGELFF

CDR3 length: 12
V gene: TRBV30
J gene: TRBJ2-5
D gene: TRBD1
clone size: NA
CDR3 DNA: TGTGCCTGGAAAACAGGGGAAGAGACCCAGTACTTC
CDR3 protein: CAWKTGEETQYF

CDR3 length: 15
V gene: TRBV18
J gene: TRBJ2-2
D gene: NA
clone size: NA
CDR3 DNA: TGTGCCAGCTCACCACGCAAGGGGACGATCGGGGAGCTGTTTTTT
CDR3 protein: CASSPRKGTIGELFF

CDR3 length: 14
V gene: TRBV29-1
J gene: TRBJ2-5
D gene: TRBD2
clone size: NA
CDR3 DNA: TGCAGCGGAAGCCTTACTAGCGGGATAAAGACCCAGTACTTC
CDR3 protein: CSGSLTSGIKTQYF

CDR3 length: 15
V gene: TRBV11-3
J gene: TRBJ1-2
D gene: TRBD1
clone size: many
CDR3 DNA: TGTGCCAGCAGCTTACAGGACAGGGGAAGGTCTGGCTACACCTTC
CDR3 protein: CASSLQDRGRSGYTF

CDR3 length: 13
V gene: TRBV7-4
J gene: TRBJ2-7
D gene: TRBD1
clone size: many
CDR3 DNA: TGTGCCAGCAGCTTAGACAGGGGCGACGAGCAGTACTTC
CDR3 protein: CASSLDRGDEQYF

CDR3 length: 14
V gene: TRBV11-3
J gene: TRBJ1-2
D gene: TRBD1
clone size: few
CDR3 DNA: TGTGCCAGCAGTTTGGGGGACAGGGTCTATGGCTACACCTTC
CDR3 protein: CASSLGDRVYGYTF

CDR3 length: 12
V gene: TRBV18
J gene: TRBJ2-2
D gene: NA
clone size: NA
CDR3 DNA: TGTGCCAGCTCACCATCAACCGGGGAGCTGTTTTTT
CDR3 protein: CASSPSTGELFF